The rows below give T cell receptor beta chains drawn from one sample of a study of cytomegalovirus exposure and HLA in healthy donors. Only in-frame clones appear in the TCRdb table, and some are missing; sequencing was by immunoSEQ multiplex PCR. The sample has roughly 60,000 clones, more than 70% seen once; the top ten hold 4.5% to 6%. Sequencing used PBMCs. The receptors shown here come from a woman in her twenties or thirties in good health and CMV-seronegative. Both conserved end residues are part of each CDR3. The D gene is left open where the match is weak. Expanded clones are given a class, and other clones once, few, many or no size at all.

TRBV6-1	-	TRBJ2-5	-	TGTGCCAGCAGTGAATGGGAGCGAGGGCGAGAGACCCAGTACTTC	CASSEWERGRETQYF
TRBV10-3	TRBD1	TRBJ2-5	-	TGTGCCATCAGAGCAGACAGGGAGATAAGGGAGACCCAGTACTTC	CAIRADREIRETQYF
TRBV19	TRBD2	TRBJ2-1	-	TGTGCCAGTAGTCCCGGGACTAGCGGGCACAATGAGCAGTTCTTC	CASSPGTSGHNEQFF
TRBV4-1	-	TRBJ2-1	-	TGCGCCAGCAGCCAAGATTGGGGAGAATACTCCTACAATGAGCAGTTCTTC	CASSQDWGEYSYNEQFF
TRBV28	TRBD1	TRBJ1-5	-	TGTGCCAGCAGTCGCCGGGACAGCACGTTTGGGCCCCAGCATTTT	CASSRRDSTFGPQHF
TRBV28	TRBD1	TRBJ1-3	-	TGTGCCAGCAGTCTCCGGGACAGACTAGGAAACACCATATATTTT	CASSLRDRLGNTIYF
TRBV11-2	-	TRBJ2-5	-	TGTGCCAGCAGCTTATTGTACAGGAGCCAAGAGACCCAGTACTTC	CASSLLYRSQETQYF
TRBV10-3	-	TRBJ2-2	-	TGTGCCATCAGGGGGCCTACAGCCGGGGAGCTGTTTTTT	CAIRGPTAGELFF
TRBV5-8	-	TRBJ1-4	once	TGTGCCAGCAGCTTGTTCTTAGGGGGTCGTGGTGAAAAACTGTTTTTT	CASSLFLGGRGEKLFF
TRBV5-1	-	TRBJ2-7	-	TGCGCCAGCAGCCCCTACAGCTCCTACGAGCAGTACTTC	CASSPYSSYEQYF
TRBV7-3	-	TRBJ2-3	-	TGTGCCAGCAGCCCCTCCCACCGGACTATGCCCACAGATACGCAGTATTTT	CASSPSHRTMPTDTQYF
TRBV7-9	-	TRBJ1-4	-	TGTGCCAGCAGCTTAAGAGTAACAACTAATGAAAAACTGTTTTTT	CASSLRVTTNEKLFF
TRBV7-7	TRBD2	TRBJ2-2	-	TGTGCTAGCAGCTTAGGGGGACTAGCGGGAGGTACCGGGGAGCTGTTTTTT	CASSLGGLAGGTGELFF
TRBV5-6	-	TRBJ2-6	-	TGTGCCAGCACCCGAGGGACACTCTCTGGGGCCAACGTCCTGACTTTC	CASTRGTLSGANVLTF
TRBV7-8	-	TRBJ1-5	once	TGTGCCAGCAGCTTAGCGGGGAGCGGGCCCCAGCATTTT	CASSLAGSGPQHF
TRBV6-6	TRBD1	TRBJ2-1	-	TGTGCCAGCCGAACAGGGGCTAGATCAAATGAGCAGTTCTTC	CASRTGARSNEQFF
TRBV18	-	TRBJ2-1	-	TGTGCCAGCTCACCACAGGGAGGTTTCGTGTACAATGAGCAGTTCTTC	CASSPQGGFVYNEQFF